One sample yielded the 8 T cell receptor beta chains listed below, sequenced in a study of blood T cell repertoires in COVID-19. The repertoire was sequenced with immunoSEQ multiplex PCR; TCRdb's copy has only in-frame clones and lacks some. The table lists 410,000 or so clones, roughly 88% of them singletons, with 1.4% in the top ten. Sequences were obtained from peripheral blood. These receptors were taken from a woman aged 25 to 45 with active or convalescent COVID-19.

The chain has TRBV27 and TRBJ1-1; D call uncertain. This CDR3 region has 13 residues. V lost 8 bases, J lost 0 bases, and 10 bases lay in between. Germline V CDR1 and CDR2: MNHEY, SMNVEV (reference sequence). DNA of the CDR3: TGTGCCAGCCTAGGAGGGTTGAACACTGAAGCTTTCTTT. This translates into CASLGGLNTEAFF.

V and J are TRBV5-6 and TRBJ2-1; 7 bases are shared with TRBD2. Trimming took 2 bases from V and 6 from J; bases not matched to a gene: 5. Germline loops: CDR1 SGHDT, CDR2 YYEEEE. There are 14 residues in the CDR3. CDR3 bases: TGTGCCAGCAGCTTAGCCGGGACTACCAATGAGCAGTTCTTC. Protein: CASSLAGTTNEQFF.

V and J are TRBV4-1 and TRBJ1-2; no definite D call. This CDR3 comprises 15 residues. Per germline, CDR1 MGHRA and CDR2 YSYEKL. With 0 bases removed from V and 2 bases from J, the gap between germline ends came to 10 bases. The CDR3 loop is CASSQDNGGNYGYTF. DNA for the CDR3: TGCGCCAGCAGCCAAGATAACGGCGGCAACTATGGCTACACCTTC.

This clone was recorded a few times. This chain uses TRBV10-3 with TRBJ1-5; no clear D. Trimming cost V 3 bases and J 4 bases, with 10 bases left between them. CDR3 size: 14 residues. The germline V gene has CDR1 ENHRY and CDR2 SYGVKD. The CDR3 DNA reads TGTGCCATCAGTGAAAGTGGAGAGAATCAGCCCCAGCATTTT. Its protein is CAISESGENQPQHF.

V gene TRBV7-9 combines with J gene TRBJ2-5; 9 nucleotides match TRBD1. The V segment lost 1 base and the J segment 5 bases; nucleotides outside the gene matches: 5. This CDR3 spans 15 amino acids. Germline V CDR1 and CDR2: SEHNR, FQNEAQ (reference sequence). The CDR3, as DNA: TGTGCCAGCAGCTTAGACAGGGGGCTTTGGGAGACCCAGTACTTC. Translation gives CASSLDRGLWETQYF.

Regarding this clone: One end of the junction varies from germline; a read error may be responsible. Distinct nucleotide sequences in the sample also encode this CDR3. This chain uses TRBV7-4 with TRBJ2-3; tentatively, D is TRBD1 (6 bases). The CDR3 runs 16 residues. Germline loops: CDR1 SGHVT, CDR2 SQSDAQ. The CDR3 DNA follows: TGTGCCAGTAGCTCCCCCCAGGGGTGCGGCACAGATACGCAGTATTTT. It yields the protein CASSSPQGCGTDTQYF.

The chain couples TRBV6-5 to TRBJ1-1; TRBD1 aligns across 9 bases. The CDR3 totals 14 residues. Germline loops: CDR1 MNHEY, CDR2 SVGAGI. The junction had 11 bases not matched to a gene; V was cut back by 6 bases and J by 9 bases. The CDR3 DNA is TGTGCCAGCAGCCAGGGACAGGGAAATGGTAAAGCTTTCTTT. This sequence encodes CASSQGQGNGKAFF.

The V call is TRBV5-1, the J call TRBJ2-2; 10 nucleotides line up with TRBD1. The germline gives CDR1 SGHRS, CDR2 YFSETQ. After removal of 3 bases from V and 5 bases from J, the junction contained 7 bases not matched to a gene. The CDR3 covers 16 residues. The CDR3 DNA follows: TGCGCCAGCAGCTCCCGGGACAGGGGTTTGACCGGGGAGCTGTTTTTT. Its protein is CASSSRDRGLTGELFF.